Shown below are 2 T cell receptor beta chains from a single sample sequenced in a study of cytomegalovirus exposure and HLA in healthy donors. Researchers ran the PCR with 60 Vbeta and 13 Jbeta primers. TCRdb keeps only in-frame clones here, not all; method: immunoSEQ multiplex PCR. The sample records 150,000 to 200,000 clones, about 71% being singletons. Sequenced material: PBMCs. The receptors stem from a woman in her 30s in good health and CMV-seronegative.

The sample holds a few counts of this clone. This chain joins TRBV18 and TRBJ2-2, with TRBD1 matching 7 bases. The CDR3 covers 15 residues. The germline V gene has CDR1 KGHSH and CDR2 LQKENI. Losses at the gene ends were 6 bases for V and 7 bases for J; bases not matched to a gene: 11. The CDR3 sequence is CASSFTGATSGELFF. The CDR3 DNA reads TGTGCCAGCTCTTTCACAGGGGCAACTAGCGGGGAGCTGTTTTTT.

CDR3: CASMPRLASGGPDTQYF. The CDR3 DNA reads TGTGCCAGTATGCCCAGATTGGCTAGCGGGGGCCCAGATACGCAGTATTTT. The rearrangement uses TRBV19 and TRBJ2-3; 10 bases align to TRBD2. V lost 7 bases, J lost 4 bases, and 14 bases stayed unmatched. There are 17 residues in the CDR3. The V gene's germline CDR1 is LNHDA and CDR2 SQIVND (reference sequence).